This T cell receptor (beta chain) came from a study of glioma-infiltrating T cells after dendritic cell vaccination. A few counts support this clone. Germline-derived CDR1 and CDR2 are SGHVS and FNYEAQ. The CDR3 extends over 15 amino acids. J gave up 7 bases and V 4 bases, and 7 bases lay outside the gene matches. Repertoires were generated with immunoSEQ multiplex PCR, while TCRdb's copy carries only in-frame clones and drops some. The data show roughly 88,000 clones, more than 80% seen once. Time point defined: after dendritic cell vaccination, including at tumor progression/relapse. This receptor was obtained from a human donor with glioblastoma. Sequences were derived from blood, sampled after dendritic cell vaccination. The rearrangement uses TRBV7-6 and TRBJ2-2; 9 nucleotides line up with TRBD1. The DNA of the CDR3 is TGTGCCAGCAGCTCTACAGGGGGCTCAGGCGGGGAGCTGTTTTTT. Translated, it gives CASSSTGGSGGELFF.